This T cell receptor beta chain was captured by sequencing in a study of OX40 agonist ivuxolimab in advanced cancers. Study-level information: Enrollees could have had prior anti-PD-1, anti-PD-L1 or anti-CTLA-4 therapy, which more than 30% had received. Partial responses occurred in Three dose-escalation patients, one with hepatocellular carcinoma and two with cutaneous melanoma. General study results and limits: The average count of expanded clones was higher among CD8+ T cells than among CD4+.

As for this clone: Antigen: not known.

Autoimmune disease history or systemic immunosuppression was exclusionary. TCRdb's copy holds only in-frame clones and misses some; the assay was immunoSEQ multiplex PCR. The sample lists roughly 40,000 clones; around 82% were seen once. The CDR3 covers 13 residues. Germline lookup yields CDR1 SGHAT and CDR2 FQNNGV. Trimming cost V 0 bases and J 5 bases, with 5 bases left between them. The chain links TRBV11-2 to TRBJ2-1; D ambiguous. Here the sequenced sample was CD4+ or CD8+ T cells sorted from blood, taken in a trial of the OX40 agonist ivuxolimab. This TCR was sampled from an adult with an advanced solid tumor such as melanoma, head and neck, liver or kidney cancer. The chain's CDR3 is CASSLDGDNEQFF. The CDR3 coding sequence is TGTGCCAGCAGCTTAGACGGAGACAATGAGCAGTTCTTC.